This TCR beta chain was observed in a study of glioma-infiltrating T cells. This clonotype was seen more than once but under ten times. Its antigen remains unknown. Findings and limits, study-wide: CDR3 overlap between tissue and blood was very small.

The iRepertoire nested amplicon-rescue multiplex PCR amplified TCR alpha and beta CDR3s from RNA. One entry per CDR3 protein results from TCRdb running MiXCR on the multiplex PCR reads. The table shows about 99,000 distinct CDR3 sequences, with around 30% occurring only once. The CDR3 extends over 13 amino acids. Germline CDR1 and CDR2: SGHTA and FQGTGA. Trimming took 5 bases from V and 6 from J, leaving 11 bases between them. The chain employs TRBV7-3 and TRBJ2-4; D not resolved. The origin of this receptor is a human donor with low-grade glioma or glioblastoma, undergoing nonglioma brain surgery, or in good health (not recorded which). The sample taken for sequencing was glioma tissue, nonneoplastic brain tissue, or PBMCs (not recorded which). The CDR3 DNA sequence: TGTGCCAGCAGCCCCGGGCCTGGAAACATTCAGTACTTC. This sequence encodes CASSPGPGNIQYF.